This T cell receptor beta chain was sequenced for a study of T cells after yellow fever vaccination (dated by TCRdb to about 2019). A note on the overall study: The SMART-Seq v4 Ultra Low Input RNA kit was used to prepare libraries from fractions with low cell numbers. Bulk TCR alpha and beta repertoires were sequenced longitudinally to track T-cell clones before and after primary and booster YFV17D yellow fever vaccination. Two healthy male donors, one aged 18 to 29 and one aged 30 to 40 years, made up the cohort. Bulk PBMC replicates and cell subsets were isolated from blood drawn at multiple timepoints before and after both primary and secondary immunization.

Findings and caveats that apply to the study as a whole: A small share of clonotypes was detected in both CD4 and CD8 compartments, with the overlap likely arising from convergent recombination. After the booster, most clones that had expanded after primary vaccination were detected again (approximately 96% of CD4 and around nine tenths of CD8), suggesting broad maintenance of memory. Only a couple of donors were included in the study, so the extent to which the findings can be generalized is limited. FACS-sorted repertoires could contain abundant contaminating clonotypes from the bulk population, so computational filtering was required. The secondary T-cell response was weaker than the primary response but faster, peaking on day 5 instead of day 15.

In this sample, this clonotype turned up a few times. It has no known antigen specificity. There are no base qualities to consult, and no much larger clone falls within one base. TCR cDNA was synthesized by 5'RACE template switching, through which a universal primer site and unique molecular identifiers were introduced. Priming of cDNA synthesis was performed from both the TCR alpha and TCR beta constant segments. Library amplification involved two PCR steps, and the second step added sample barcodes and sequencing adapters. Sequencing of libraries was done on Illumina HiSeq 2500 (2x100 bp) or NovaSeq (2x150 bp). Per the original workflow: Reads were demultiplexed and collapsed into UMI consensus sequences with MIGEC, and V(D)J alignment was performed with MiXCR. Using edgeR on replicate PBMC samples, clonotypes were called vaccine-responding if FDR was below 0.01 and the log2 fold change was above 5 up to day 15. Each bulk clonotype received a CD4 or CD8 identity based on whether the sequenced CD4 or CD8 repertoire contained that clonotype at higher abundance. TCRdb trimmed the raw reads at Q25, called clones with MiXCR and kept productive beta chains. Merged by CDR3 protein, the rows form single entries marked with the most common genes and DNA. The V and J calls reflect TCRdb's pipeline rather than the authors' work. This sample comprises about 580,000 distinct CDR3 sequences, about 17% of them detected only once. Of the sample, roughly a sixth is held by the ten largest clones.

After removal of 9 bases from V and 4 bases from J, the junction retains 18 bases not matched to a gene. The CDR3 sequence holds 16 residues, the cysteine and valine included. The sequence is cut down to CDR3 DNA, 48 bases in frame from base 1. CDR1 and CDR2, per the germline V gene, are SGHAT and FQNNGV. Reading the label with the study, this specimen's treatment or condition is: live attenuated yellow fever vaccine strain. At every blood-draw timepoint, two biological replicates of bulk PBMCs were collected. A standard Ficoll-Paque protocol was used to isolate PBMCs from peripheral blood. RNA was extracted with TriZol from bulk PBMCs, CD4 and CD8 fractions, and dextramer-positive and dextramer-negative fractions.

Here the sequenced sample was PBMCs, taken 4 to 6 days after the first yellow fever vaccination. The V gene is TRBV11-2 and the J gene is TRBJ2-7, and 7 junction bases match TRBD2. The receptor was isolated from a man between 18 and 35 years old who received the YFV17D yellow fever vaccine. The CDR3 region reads CASTQGRGSRVYEQYV. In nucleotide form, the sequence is TGTGCCAGTACCCAGGGCCGCGGGAGCAGGGTATACGAGCAGTACGTC.